A selection of T cell receptor beta chains follows, all from one sample in a study of blood T cell repertoires in COVID-19. Here immunoSEQ multiplex PCR was the method, and the copy in TCRdb shows in-frame clones only, minus some. The sample has fewer than 400,000 clones, 80% to 90% seen once. Sequencing was performed on PBMCs or T cells enriched from blood (not recorded which). These TCRs come from a young man who had recovered from COVID-19. Each CDR3 is given with its conserved first and last residue. A D gene is named only where the DNA matches it firmly. Size tells how often a clone was seen (once, few, many) or the class of an expanded clone, and some rows leave it out.

V: TRBV19
size: NA
J: TRBJ1-1
D: NA
DNA: TGTGCCAGTAGTACCCGCTCGATTTGGCGCCAGGGAAACACTGAAGCTTTCTTT
CDR3: CASSTRSIWRQGNTEAFF

V: TRBV7-8
size: NA
J: TRBJ2-1
D: TRBD2
DNA: TGTGCCAGCAGCTTAAGGGCGGGGGGGCCGAGTGAGCAGTTCTTC
CDR3: CASSLRAGGPSEQFF

V: TRBV5-4
size: NA
J: TRBJ2-3
D: TRBD2
DNA: TGTGCCAGCCCTAGTGGGCTAGCGGGGGGGGCAGATACGCAGTATTTT
CDR3: CASPSGLAGGADTQYF

V: TRBV25-1
size: NA
J: TRBJ1-2
D: NA
DNA: TGTGCCAGCAGTGTGGACAGTAACTATGGCTACACCTTC
CDR3: CASSVDSNYGYTF

V: TRBV2
size: NA
J: TRBJ2-2
D: TRBD2
DNA: TGTGCCAGCAGCGACCAAGGGGCGGGGGGCGTCGGGGAGCTGTTTTTT
CDR3: CASSDQGAGGVGELFF

V: TRBV2
size: NA
J: TRBJ1-5
D: NA
DNA: TGTGCCAGCAGTGAACAGGCTGCGGGGAATCAGCCCCAGCATTTT
CDR3: CASSEQAAGNQPQHF

V: TRBV13
size: few
J: TRBJ1-2
D: TRBD1
DNA: TGTGCCAGCAGCACGGACAGGGACTATGGCTACACCTTC
CDR3: CASSTDRDYGYTF

V: TRBV18
size: NA
J: TRBJ1-1
D: TRBD1
DNA: TGTGCCAGCTCACCACCTTTAGGGGGCTCTGAAGCTTTCTTT
CDR3: CASSPPLGGSEAFF

V: TRBV9
size: NA
J: TRBJ1-3
D: TRBD1
DNA: TGTGCCAGCAGCGAAAATCGACAGGGCTCTGGAAACACCATATATTTT
CDR3: CASSENRQGSGNTIYF

V: TRBV4-3
size: NA
J: TRBJ1-4
D: NA
DNA: TGCGCCAGCAGCCATGGAGGGTCGAGGACTAATGAAAAACTGTTTTTT
CDR3: CASSHGGSRTNEKLFF

V: TRBV4-3
size: NA
J: TRBJ1-6
D: NA
DNA: TGCGCCAGCAGCCCGACCGGGACACAGAATTCACCCCTCCACTTT
CDR3: CASSPTGTQNSPLHF

V: TRBV7-2
size: NA
J: TRBJ2-7
D: NA
DNA: TGTGCCAGCAGCCCTGCCCAGAGGGCGCAGTACTTC
CDR3: CASSPAQRAQYF

V: TRBV11-2
size: NA
J: TRBJ2-3
D: NA
DNA: TGTGCCAGCAGCTTGGCCTGGGCTCCCTCAAGCACAGATACGCAGTATTTT
CDR3: CASSLAWAPSSTDTQYF

V: TRBV5-8
size: NA
J: TRBJ1-2
D: TRBD1
DNA: TGTGCCAGCAGCTTGTTCGAGGGGGCTGGTTATGGCTACACCTTC
CDR3: CASSLFEGAGYGYTF

V: TRBV5-1
size: NA
J: TRBJ1-1
D: NA
DNA: TGCGCCAGCAGCTCGGACACCACTGAAGCTTTCTTT
CDR3: CASSSDTTEAFF

V: TRBV3-1/TRBV3-2
size: NA
J: TRBJ2-1
D: TRBD1
DNA: TGTGCCAGCAGCTCCCGGGACAGGGGCCACAATGAGCAGTTCTTC
CDR3: CASSSRDRGHNEQFF

V: TRBV6-5
size: few
J: TRBJ2-7
D: NA
DNA: TGTGCCAGCAAAGGAGACAGCTACGAGCAGTACTTC
CDR3: CASKGDSYEQYF

V: TRBV30
size: NA
J: TRBJ1-1
D: TRBD1
DNA: TGTGCCTGGAGCTCGAAACGATACGGACAGGGGGTAAAGGCTGAAGCTTTCTTT
CDR3: CAWSSKRYGQGVKAEAFF

V: TRBV29-1
size: NA
J: TRBJ2-5
D: NA
DNA: TGCAGCGTTGCGGCCGGCGACTCCAGAGGGGAGACCCAGTACTTC
CDR3: CSVAAGDSRGETQYF

V: TRBV5-1
size: NA
J: TRBJ2-1
D: TRBD2
DNA: TGCGCCAGCAGCTTCGGACATGAGGGACTAGCGGGGGAGGGCTACAATGAGCAGTTCTTC
CDR3: CASSFGHEGLAGEGYNEQFF

V: TRBV6-5
size: NA
J: TRBJ1-1
D: NA
DNA: TGTGCCAGCAGTTACGGGCTTCTGGAGGGATGGGCTGAAGCTTTCTTT
CDR3: CASSYGLLEGWAEAFF

V: TRBV15
size: NA
J: TRBJ1-5
D: NA
DNA: TGTGCCACCAGCAGTGAAGCGGGACCCCAGCATTTT
CDR3: CATSSEAGPQHF

V: TRBV30
size: NA
J: TRBJ2-2
D: NA
DNA: TGTGCCTGGAGTCCGGGGTTGACCGGGGAGCTGTTTTTT
CDR3: CAWSPGLTGELFF

V: TRBV6-1
size: NA
J: TRBJ1-2
D: TRBD1
DNA: TGTGCCAGCAGTGAAGGGACAGGGGTTTTCGGCTACACCTTC
CDR3: CASSEGTGVFGYTF

V: TRBV5-6
size: NA
J: TRBJ2-3
D: NA
DNA: TGTGCCAGCAGCTTGGAAGACTTTGATACGCAGTATTTT
CDR3: CASSLEDFDTQYF

V: TRBV14
size: NA
J: TRBJ1-1
D: TRBD1
DNA: TGTGCCAGCAGCCCCCGACTGGGACAGGGGGCGACTGAAGCTTTCTTT
CDR3: CASSPRLGQGATEAFF

V: TRBV5-1
size: NA
J: TRBJ2-7
D: TRBD2
DNA: TGCGCCAGCAGCTTTGGGACTACCAGAGAGCAGTACTTC
CDR3: CASSFGTTREQYF

V: TRBV11-2
size: NA
J: TRBJ2-5
D: TRBD2
DNA: TGTGCCAGCAGCTTTCATGGGAGCGGGGGGGAAGAGACCCAGTACTTC
CDR3: CASSFHGSGGEETQYF

V: TRBV5-4
size: NA
J: TRBJ2-3
D: TRBD1
DNA: TGTGCCAGCAGCCCGGCCGGGACAGGGAGTACAGATACGCAGTATTTT
CDR3: CASSPAGTGSTDTQYF

V: TRBV11-2
size: NA
J: TRBJ2-1
D: NA
DNA: TGTGCCAGCAGCCCTAACGGACATGGGGATGAGCAGTTCTTC
CDR3: CASSPNGHGDEQFF

V: TRBV15
size: NA
J: TRBJ2-2
D: NA
DNA: TGTGCCACCAGCGAACCGGGACAAGGGACCGGGGAGCTGTTTTTT
CDR3: CATSEPGQGTGELFF

V: TRBV28
size: NA
J: TRBJ1-2
D: TRBD1
DNA: TGTGCCAGCAGTTTCTCTTACAGGGGAGACTATGGCTACACCTTC
CDR3: CASSFSYRGDYGYTF

V: TRBV9
size: NA
J: TRBJ2-1
D: TRBD1
DNA: TGTGCCAGCAGCGTCGGACAGGGAAGGAATGAGCAGTTCTTC
CDR3: CASSVGQGRNEQFF

V: TRBV25-1
size: NA
J: TRBJ1-6
D: TRBD1
DNA: TGTGCCAGCAGGCCGGGACAGGGGTTGCCTAATTCACCCCTCCACTTT
CDR3: CASRPGQGLPNSPLHF

V: TRBV14
size: NA
J: TRBJ1-3
D: NA
DNA: TGTGCCAGCAGCCAGAGGACAGCCTTGAAAAAAGGAAACACCATATATTTT
CDR3: CASSQRTALKKGNTIYF

V: TRBV6-5
size: NA
J: TRBJ2-7
D: TRBD1
DNA: TGTGCCAGCATAAAGACAGGGGGTCCTTACGAGCAGTACTTC
CDR3: CASIKTGGPYEQYF

V: TRBV30
size: NA
J: TRBJ1-1
D: NA
DNA: TGTGCCTGGAGTGTCAGGCAGGGTTCCACTGAAGCTTTCTTT
CDR3: CAWSVRQGSTEAFF

V: TRBV6-5
size: NA
J: TRBJ1-4
D: NA
DNA: TGTGCCAGCAGTTACGTAACAGGGCGGGAAAAACTGTTTTTT
CDR3: CASSYVTGREKLFF

V: TRBV2
size: NA
J: TRBJ1-4
D: TRBD1
DNA: TGTGCCAGCAAAGAAAGGACAGGAATTAATGAAAAACTGTTTTTT
CDR3: CASKERTGINEKLFF